This paragraph reports one TCR beta chain. The target antigen is unknown. The record originates from a study of T cell responses to AZD1222 COVID-19 vaccine. Study observations and caveats: No day 14 peak samples; only post-peak repertoires were characterized. Regions 160-218 and 743-854 dominated among vaccine-associated CD4 TCRs spanning spike. A mostly white British donor set with more females was recruited, and clonal diversity was possibly underestimated.

TCRdb keeps only in-frame clones here, not all; method: immunoSEQ multiplex PCR. The data show 92,000 or so clones, 85% to 90% seen once. The CDR3 spans 15 residues. V lost 2 bases and J lost 1, with 10 bases in between. The germline V gene has CDR1 SGHRS and CDR2 YFSETQ. This chain uses TRBV5-1 with TRBJ1-5; tentative D call: TRBD1 (5 bases). The source material was peripheral blood, sampled on day 0 of AZD1222 vaccination. This clonotype was sampled from an adult in good health. CDR3 sequence: CASSFQGESNQPQHF. In DNA form, the CDR3 reads TGCGCCAGCAGCTTTCAGGGAGAAAGCAATCAGCCCCAGCATTTT.